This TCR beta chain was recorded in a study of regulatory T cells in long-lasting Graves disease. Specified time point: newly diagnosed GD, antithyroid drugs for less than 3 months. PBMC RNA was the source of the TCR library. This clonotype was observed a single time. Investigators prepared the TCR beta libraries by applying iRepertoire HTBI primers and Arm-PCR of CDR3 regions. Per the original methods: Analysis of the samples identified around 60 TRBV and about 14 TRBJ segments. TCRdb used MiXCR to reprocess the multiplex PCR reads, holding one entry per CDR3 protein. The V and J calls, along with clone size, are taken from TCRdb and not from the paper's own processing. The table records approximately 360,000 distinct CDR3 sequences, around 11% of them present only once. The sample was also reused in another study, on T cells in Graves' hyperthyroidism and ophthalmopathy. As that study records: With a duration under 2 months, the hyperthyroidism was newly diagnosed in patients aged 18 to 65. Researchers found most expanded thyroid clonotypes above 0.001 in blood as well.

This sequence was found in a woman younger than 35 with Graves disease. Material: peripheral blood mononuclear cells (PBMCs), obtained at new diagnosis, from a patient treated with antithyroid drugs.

The DNA of the CDR3 is TGCGCCAGCAGCCAACAGGGGGCCGTCTCTGGAAACACCATATATTTT. Translated: CASSQQGAVSGNTIYF. The chain recombines TRBV5-1 with TRBJ1-3, with 9 bases aligning to TRBD1. This CDR3 region has 16 residues. Unmatched junction bases numbered 5, after V lost 4 bases and J lost 0 bases. Germline-derived CDR1 and CDR2 are SGHRS and YFSETQ.